This T cell receptor beta chain was profiled in a study of shared clonotypes between healthy human individuals. Measured with immunoSEQ multiplex PCR; TCRdb has only the in-frame clones, and not every one. This sample has roughly 500,000 clones, with less than 96% found just once. Every donor, a Caucasian adult, lived in Nashville, Tennessee. The germline gives CDR1 KGHSH, CDR2 LQKENI. V was clipped by 0 bases and J by 14 bases; unmatched bases: 9. The CDR3 contains 13 residues. J is TRBJ2-5 and V is TRBV18, with TRBD1 matching 7 bases. The TCR originated in a woman aged 25 to 39 in good health. Sequencing was performed on naive CD4+ T cells sorted from blood. The subset was: CD45RA+ positively selected. The CDR3 sequence: CASSPPRRGSTYF. The CDR3 nucleotides read TGTGCCAGCTCACCACCCCGCAGGGGGAGTACATACTTC.